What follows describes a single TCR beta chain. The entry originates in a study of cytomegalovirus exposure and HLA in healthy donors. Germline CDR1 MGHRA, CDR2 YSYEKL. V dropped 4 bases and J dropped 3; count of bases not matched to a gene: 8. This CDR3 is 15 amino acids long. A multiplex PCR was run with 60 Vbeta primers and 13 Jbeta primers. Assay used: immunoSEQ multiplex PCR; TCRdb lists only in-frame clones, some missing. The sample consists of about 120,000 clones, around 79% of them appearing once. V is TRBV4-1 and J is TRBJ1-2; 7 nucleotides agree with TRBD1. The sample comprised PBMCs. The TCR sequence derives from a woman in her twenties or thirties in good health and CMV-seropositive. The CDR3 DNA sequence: TGCGCCAGCAGCCCCTACGACAGGGCTGACTATGGCTACACCTTC. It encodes CASSPYDRADYGYTF.